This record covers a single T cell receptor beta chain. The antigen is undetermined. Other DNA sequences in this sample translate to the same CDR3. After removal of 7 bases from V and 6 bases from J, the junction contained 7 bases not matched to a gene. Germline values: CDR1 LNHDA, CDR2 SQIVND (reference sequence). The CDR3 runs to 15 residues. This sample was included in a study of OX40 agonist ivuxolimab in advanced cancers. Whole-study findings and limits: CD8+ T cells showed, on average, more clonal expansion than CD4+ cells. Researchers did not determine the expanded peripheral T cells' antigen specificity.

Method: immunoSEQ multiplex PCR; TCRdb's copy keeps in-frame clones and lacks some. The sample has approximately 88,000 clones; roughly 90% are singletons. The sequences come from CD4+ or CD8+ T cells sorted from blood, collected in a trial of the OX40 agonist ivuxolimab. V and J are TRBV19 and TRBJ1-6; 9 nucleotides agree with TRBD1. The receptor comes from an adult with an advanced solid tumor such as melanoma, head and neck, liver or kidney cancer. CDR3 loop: CASTPGQGFNSPLHF. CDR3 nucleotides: TGTGCCAGTACCCCGGGACAGGGTTTTAATTCACCCCTCCACTTT.